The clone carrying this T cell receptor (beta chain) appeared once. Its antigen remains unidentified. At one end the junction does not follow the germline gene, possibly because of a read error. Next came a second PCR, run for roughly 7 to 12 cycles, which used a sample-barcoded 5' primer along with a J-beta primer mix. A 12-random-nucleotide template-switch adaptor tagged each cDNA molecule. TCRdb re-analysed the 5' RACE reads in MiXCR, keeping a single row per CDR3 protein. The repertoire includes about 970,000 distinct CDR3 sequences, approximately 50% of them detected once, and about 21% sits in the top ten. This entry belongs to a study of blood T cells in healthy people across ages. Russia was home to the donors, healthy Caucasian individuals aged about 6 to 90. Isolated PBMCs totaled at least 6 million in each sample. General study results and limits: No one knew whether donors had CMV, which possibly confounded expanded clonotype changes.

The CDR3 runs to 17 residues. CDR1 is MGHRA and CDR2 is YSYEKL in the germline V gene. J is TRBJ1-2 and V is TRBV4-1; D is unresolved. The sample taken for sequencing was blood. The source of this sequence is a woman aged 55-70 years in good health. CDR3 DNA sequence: TGCGCCAGCGGCCAGGCGGACGGTCCCACGTCCTACTATGGCTACACCTTC. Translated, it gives CASGQADGPTSYYGYTF.